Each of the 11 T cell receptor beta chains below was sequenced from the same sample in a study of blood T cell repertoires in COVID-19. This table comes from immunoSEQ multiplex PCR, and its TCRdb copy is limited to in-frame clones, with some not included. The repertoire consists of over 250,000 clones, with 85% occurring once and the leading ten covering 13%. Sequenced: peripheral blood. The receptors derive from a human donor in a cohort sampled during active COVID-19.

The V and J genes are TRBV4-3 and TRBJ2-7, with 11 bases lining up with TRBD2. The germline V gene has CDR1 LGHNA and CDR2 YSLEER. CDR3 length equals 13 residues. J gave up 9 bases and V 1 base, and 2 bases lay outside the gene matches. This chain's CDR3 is CASSQATSGRQYF. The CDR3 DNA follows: TGCGCCAGCAGCCAAGCAACTAGCGGGAGGCAGTACTTC.

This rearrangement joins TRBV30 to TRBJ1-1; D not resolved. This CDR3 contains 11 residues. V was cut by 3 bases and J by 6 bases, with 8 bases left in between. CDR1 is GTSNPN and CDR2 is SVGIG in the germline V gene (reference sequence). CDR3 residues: CAWRAWSEAFF. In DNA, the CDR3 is TGTGCCTGGAGAGCTTGGTCTGAAGCTTTCTTT.

CDR3: CAARGSSYNEQFF. As DNA, the CDR3 is TGTGCCGCCCGTGGCAGCTCCTACAATGAGCAGTTCTTC. The chain employs TRBV28 and TRBJ2-1; D remains unclear. Germline V CDR1 and CDR2: MDHEN, SYDVKM. There are 13 residues in the CDR3. Between the trimmed V and J ends, which lost 11 bases and 0 bases, there was a span of 11 bases.

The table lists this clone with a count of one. The CDR3 region has the DNA TGTGCCAGCAGCCTGAAGACAGGGAATCAAAACGGCTACACCTTC. It encodes CASSLKTGNQNGYTF. V usage is TRBV5-4 and J usage is TRBJ1-2; 7 nucleotides agree with TRBD1. Germline CDR1 SGHNT, CDR2 YYREEE (reference sequence). The CDR3 sequence is 15 residues long. V dropped 4 bases and J dropped 8; count of bases not matched to a gene: 14.

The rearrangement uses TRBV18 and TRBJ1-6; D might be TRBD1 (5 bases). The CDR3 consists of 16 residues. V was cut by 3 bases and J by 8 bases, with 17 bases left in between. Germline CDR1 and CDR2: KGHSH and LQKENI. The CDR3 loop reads CASSPDMGGEYSPLHF. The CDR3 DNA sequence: TGTGCCAGCTCACCTGATATGGGAGGGGAATATTCACCCCTCCACTTT.

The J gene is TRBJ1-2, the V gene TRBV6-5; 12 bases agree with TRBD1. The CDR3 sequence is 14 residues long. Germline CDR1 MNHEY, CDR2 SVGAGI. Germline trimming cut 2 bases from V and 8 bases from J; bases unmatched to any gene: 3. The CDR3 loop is CASSYGTGGRGYTF. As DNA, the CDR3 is TGTGCCAGCAGTTACGGGACAGGGGGCAGGGGCTACACCTTC.

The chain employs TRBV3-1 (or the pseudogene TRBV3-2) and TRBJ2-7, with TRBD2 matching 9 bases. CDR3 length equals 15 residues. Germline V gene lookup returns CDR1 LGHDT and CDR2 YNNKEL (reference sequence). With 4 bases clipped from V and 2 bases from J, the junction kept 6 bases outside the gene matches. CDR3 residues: CASSRGASGAYEQYF. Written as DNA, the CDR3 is TGTGCCAGCAGCCGGGGGGCTAGCGGGGCCTACGAGCAGTACTTC.

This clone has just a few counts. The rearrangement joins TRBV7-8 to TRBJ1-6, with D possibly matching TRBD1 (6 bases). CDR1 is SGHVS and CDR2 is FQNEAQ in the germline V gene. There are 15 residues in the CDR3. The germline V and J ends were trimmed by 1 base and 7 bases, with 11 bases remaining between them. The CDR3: CASSLVRGANSPLHF. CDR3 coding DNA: TGTGCCAGCAGCTTAGTTCGGGGGGCGAATTCACCCCTCCACTTT.

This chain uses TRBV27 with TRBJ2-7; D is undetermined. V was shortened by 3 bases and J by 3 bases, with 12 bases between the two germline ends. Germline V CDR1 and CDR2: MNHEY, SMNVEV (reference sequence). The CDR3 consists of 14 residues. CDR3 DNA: TGTGCCAGCAGTTTTACCAGCGCCTACTACGAGCAGTACTTC. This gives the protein CASSFTSAYYEQYF.

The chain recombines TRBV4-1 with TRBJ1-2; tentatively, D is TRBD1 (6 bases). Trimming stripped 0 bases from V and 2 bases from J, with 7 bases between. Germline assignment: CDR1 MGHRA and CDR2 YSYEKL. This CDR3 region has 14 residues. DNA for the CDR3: TGCGCCAGCAGCCAAGAAACAGGGAACTATGGCTACACCTTC. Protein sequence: CASSQETGNYGYTF.

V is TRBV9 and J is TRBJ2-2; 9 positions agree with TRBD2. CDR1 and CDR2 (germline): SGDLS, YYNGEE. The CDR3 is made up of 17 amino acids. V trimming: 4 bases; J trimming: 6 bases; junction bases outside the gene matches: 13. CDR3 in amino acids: CASSPTGTSRGPGELFF. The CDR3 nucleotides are TGTGCCAGCAGCCCGACCGGGACTAGCCGGGGCCCCGGGGAGCTGTTTTTT.